This T cell receptor beta chain was sequenced during a study of T cells in Graves' hyperthyroidism and ophthalmopathy. Study at large: Sampling of peripheral blood happened at initial diagnosis, prior to any treatment.

Study results and limitations: Most expanded thyroid clonotypes above 0.001 recurred in blood.

In regard to this clonotype: Its antigen remains unknown.

Criteria for exclusion of patients were uncontrolled infection, other autoimmune disease, pregnancy or lactation. V gave up 6 bases and J gave up 2 bases, with 6 bases separating them. The CDR3 runs to 12 residues. Germline lookup yields CDR1 SGDLS and CDR2 YYNGEE. There were TCR beta CDR3 regions amplified from RNA transcripts. The study used the HTBI primer set for a first-round RT-PCR of the TCR CDR3. TCRdb analysed the multiplex PCR reads with MiXCR anew, one entry per CDR3 protein. The data contain approximately 600,000 distinct CDR3 sequences, approximately 13% of them singletons. The rearrangement joins TRBV9 to TRBJ1-3; D is unresolved. This clonotype was obtained from a woman aged 25-40 years with Graves' hyperthyroidism that later progressed to Graves' ophthalmopathy. The sample taken for sequencing was blood. DNA for the CDR3: TGTGCCAGCAAGGCGGCTGGAAACACCATATATTTT. Its protein is CASKAAGNTIYF.